This T cell receptor beta chain was sequenced in a study of T cells expressing NK-cell markers. Looking at the study overall: Sorted CD3+CD56-NKG2C+, CD3+CD56+NKG2C- and CD3+CD56+NKG2C+ T cells were the source of the TCR beta repertoires. The study's findings and limits: In roughly six donors, dominant NKG2C+ clonotypes were roughly 1.0-8% of CD8+ T cells.

Reprocessing the 5' RACE reads, TCRdb reports a single entry for every CDR3 protein and omits DNA. Recorded for this sample: 150,000 to 170,000 distinct CDR3 sequences. Concerning this clonotype itself: Its target is not known.

Per the germline V gene, CDR1 is MNHEY and CDR2 is SVGAGI. The CDR3 extends over 15 amino acids. Sequencing was done on a sample of blood T cells: a sorted CD56 or NKG2C T cell subset, CD4+ or CD8+ T cells, or bulk PBMC T cells (not recorded which). V and J are TRBV6-5 and TRBJ2-3; no DNA is available, so the TRBD2 call from TCRdb remains unchecked. The receptor was derived from a woman in her fifties or sixties in good health. Here the CDR3 reads CASRPSGGFVDTQYF.